The T cell receptor beta chain described here comes from a study of blood T cell repertoires in COVID-19. The wider study: Sources were T cells, B-cell-depleted T cells, or PBMCs; the material itself was cDNA or gDNA.

V lost 4 bases, J lost 4 bases, and 6 bases stayed unmatched. CDR1 and CDR2 (germline): SGHNT, YENEEA. This CDR3 is built from 15 residues. In the original analysis: It was from reference gene primer amplification that nucleated cell counts were estimated. Sequencing used immunoSEQ multiplex PCR; TCRdb keeps in-frame clones, though not all of them. The D gene and trimming were derived from the DNA, and the V and J assignments and clone size from that table. The table shows about 120,000 clones, with under 90% occurring only once. The gene calls are TRBV11-3 and TRBJ2-1; 8 bases fit TRBD1. Material: peripheral blood. The sequence derives from a man aged 55 to 69 with acute or convalescent COVID-19. The CDR3: CASSSAGGGYNEQFF. Written as DNA, the CDR3 is TGTGCCAGCAGCTCCGCAGGGGGCGGTTACAATGAGCAGTTCTTC. The complete variable domain, with remaining parts taken from reference TRBV11-3 and TRBJ2-1, reads EAGVVQSPRYKIIEKKQPVAFWCNPISGHNTLYWYLQNLGQGPELLIRYENEEAVDDSQLPKDRFSAERLKGVDSTLKIQPAELGDSAVYLCASSSAGGGYNEQFFGPGTRLTVL.